The entry below describes one T cell receptor beta chain. The sample holds a few counts of this clonotype. The antigen this receptor binds is unknown. No clone much larger than this one lies a single base away; base qualities are absent. Ficoll-Paque density gradient centrifugation was the method used to isolate PBMCs. The entry originates in a study of T-cell memory formation after mild COVID-19 (dated by TCRdb to the early 2020s). Regarding the complete study: TCR sequence clusters from the two donors were found to be largely donor specific. T-cell clones expanding and contracting after mild COVID-19 in a couple of donors were tracked by longitudinal TCRalpha and TCRbeta repertoire sequencing. Two young, previously healthy adult volunteers made up the cohort, one male and one female. The investigation overall reported the following: Contracting CD4+ clones were located mainly in the CM and EM memory subsets, whereas CD8+ clones were found to be enriched in EMRA. From day 15 to 85, contracting clones showed balanced CD4/CD8 phenotypes, whereas a second wave of clones that expanded from day 15 to 37 leaned towards CD4+. The study covered only a couple of mild cases, and larger cohorts including severe cases with pre-infection samples were considered necessary. The detection of some responding clones in pre-infection memory suggests that pre-existing cross-reactive memory T cells joined the SARS-CoV-2 response. SARS-CoV-2 specificity was not confirmed for the second-wave clones peaking on day 37.

Sequencing was performed on an Illumina NovaSeq 6000. cDNA libraries for TCRalpha and TCRbeta were prepared by 5'RACE using constant-segment primers, with sample barcodes and unique molecular identifiers added. RNA was extracted from every sample with Trizol reagent. Amplification of the libraries took two PCR steps, and the second step added a second sample barcode plus Illumina TruSeq adapters. Sequencing of libraries was performed on an Illumina NovaSeq with 2 x 150 bp paired-end reads. The original methods were these. With migec v1.2.7, reads were demultiplexed and then collapsed into UMI-guided consensus sequences. Using mixcr v2.1.11, the UMI consensuses were aligned to TRA and TRB V and J templates and assembled into clonotypes. Expanded or contracted clonotypes were those called significant by both edgeR and NoisET, with noise models trained on biological replicates. For edgeR calls, the thresholds were a false discovery rate-adjusted p below 0.01 and a log2 fold-change of 1. PCA with hierarchical clustering of max-normalized trajectories of the 1000 most abundant clonotypes was used as exploratory dynamics analysis. Each responding clone was given a CD4 or CD8 phenotype based on the CD4+ and CD8+ repertoires, which had been sequenced separately. Using fastp trimming at Q25 and MiXCR clonotype assembly, TCRdb reanalyzed the public sequencing data and kept in-frame beta chains. Duplicate CDR3 protein sequences are folded into a single record with the most common DNA and genes. TCRdb, not the original authors, processed these V and J calls. The sample yields about 470,000 distinct CDR3 sequences; around a quarter were counted once. Approximately 12% of the sample is taken by the ten largest.

From its cysteine to its phenylalanine, the CDR3 spans 14 amino acids. Only CDR3 DNA remains: 42 bases, in frame from the first base. Here V drops 5 bases and J drops 7 bases, and the junction holds 4 bases not matched to any gene. From a lookup of the germline V gene, CDR1 and CDR2 are SNHLY and FYNNEI. The chain is assembled from TRBV2 and TRBJ2-1, with 11 central nucleotides matching TRBD1. What was sequenced was PBMCs or a T cell subset sorted from them (not recorded which). The origin of this receptor is an adult woman who had mild COVID-19 (a few samples of this study predate the infection). The sample titles of this study are shuffled in the database, so cell type and time point are left out; the donor was told from shared clones. The CDR3 reads as follows: CASSRTGGMNEQFF. The bases are TGTGCCAGCAGTAGGACAGGGGGCATGAATGAGCAGTTCTTC.